A selection of T cell receptor beta chains follows, all from one sample in a study of human T cells and chemical hapten exposure. TCRdb reprocessed the RACE reads via MiXCR and lists one record per CDR3 protein. The sample records 50,000 to 70,000 distinct CDR3 sequences, 9.5% to 15% being singletons. Sequencing used whole blood, obtained in connection with sensitization to the hapten diphenylcyclopropenone (DPC). The receptors come from a man under 40 with alopecia areata. Some clones in this sample may be carry-over from other donors' samples. Both conserved end residues are part of each CDR3. The order of the fields is J gene, clone size, D gene, V gene, CDR3 DNA, CDR3 protein. A D gene is named only where the DNA matches it firmly. Clone size appears in some rows only: once, few, many, or a class for an expanded clone.

j_call: TRBJ1-4; clone_size: few; d_call: NA; v_call: TRBV18; cdr3_nt: TGTGCCAGCTCACCACCCCCCCTCGGTGGGGAAAAACTGTTTTTT; cdr3_aa: CASSPPPLGGEKLFF
j_call: TRBJ2-2; clone_size: many; d_call: NA; v_call: TRBV5-1; cdr3_nt: TGCGCCAGCAGCTTTTCGGGGTTTATCACCGACACCGGGGAGCTGTTTTTT; cdr3_aa: CASSFSGFITDTGELFF
j_call: TRBJ2-1; clone_size: many; d_call: NA; v_call: TRBV18; cdr3_nt: TGTGCCAGCTCACCACTAACAAACAATGAGCAGTTCTTC; cdr3_aa: CASSPLTNNEQFF
j_call: TRBJ2-7; clone_size: NA; d_call: TRBD1; v_call: TRBV28; cdr3_nt: TGTGCCAGCAGCCCACAGGGGCCCTACGAGCAGTACTTC; cdr3_aa: CASSPQGPYEQYF
j_call: TRBJ1-5; clone_size: many; d_call: NA; v_call: TRBV27; cdr3_nt: TGTGCCAGCAGCCCCTTGGCGGGGGTGGGCAATCAGCCCCAGCATTTT; cdr3_aa: CASSPLAGVGNQPQHF
j_call: TRBJ1-1; clone_size: NA; d_call: NA; v_call: TRBV29-1; cdr3_nt: TGCAGCCTAGGCCACTCCGGGACAACGGTTGCATTGGGGAACACTGAAGCTTTCTTT; cdr3_aa: CSLGHSGTTVALGNTEAFF
j_call: TRBJ1-2; clone_size: many; d_call: NA; v_call: TRBV5-6; cdr3_nt: TGTGCCAGCAGCTTGGCCGGGGGAACAAACTATGGCTACACCTTC; cdr3_aa: CASSLAGGTNYGYTF
j_call: TRBJ1-6; clone_size: NA; d_call: NA; v_call: TRBV3-1; cdr3_nt: TGTGCCAGCAGCCAAGCAGTGGGGGATTCACCCCTCCACTTT; cdr3_aa: CASSQAVGDSPLHF
j_call: TRBJ1-5; clone_size: few; d_call: NA; v_call: TRBV6-6; cdr3_nt: TGTGCCAGCAGTTACTCTGGTGCAGGGTACAGCAATCAGCCCCAGCATTTT; cdr3_aa: CASSYSGAGYSNQPQHF
j_call: TRBJ2-1; clone_size: many; d_call: NA; v_call: TRBV11-1; cdr3_nt: TGTGCCAGCAGCTCAACACCAACAGGCACCTACAATGAGCAGTTCTTC; cdr3_aa: CASSSTPTGTYNEQFF
j_call: TRBJ2-7; clone_size: NA; d_call: NA; v_call: TRBV29-1; cdr3_nt: TGCAGCGTGGTGGGGACCGGCTACGAGCAGTACTTC; cdr3_aa: CSVVGTGYEQYF
j_call: TRBJ1-3; clone_size: few; d_call: NA; v_call: TRBV29-1; cdr3_nt: TGCAGCGTTGAATCCGGGATCGGAAACACCATATATTTT; cdr3_aa: CSVESGIGNTIYF
j_call: TRBJ2-3; clone_size: few; d_call: NA; v_call: TRBV7-2; cdr3_nt: TGTGCCAGCAGCTTACAATACATAACAGATACGCAGTATTTT; cdr3_aa: CASSLQYITDTQYF
j_call: TRBJ2-1; clone_size: NA; d_call: TRBD1; v_call: TRBV3-1; cdr3_nt: TGTGCCAGCAGCCCGCGGGACAGGGGAAACAATGAGCAGTTCTTC; cdr3_aa: CASSPRDRGNNEQFF
j_call: TRBJ2-7; clone_size: NA; d_call: NA; v_call: TRBV18; cdr3_nt: TGTGCCAGCTCACCACTGATGGGGGACGGCGAGCAGTACTTC; cdr3_aa: CASSPLMGDGEQYF
j_call: TRBJ2-1; clone_size: NA; d_call: TRBD2; v_call: TRBV20-1; cdr3_nt: TGCAGTGCTTTATACCCACTAGCGGGGTTTAACAATGAGCAGTTCTTC; cdr3_aa: CSALYPLAGFNNEQFF
j_call: TRBJ2-3; clone_size: NA; d_call: NA; v_call: TRBV4-2; cdr3_nt: TGTGCCAGCAGCCAACAATCGACAGATACGCAGTATTTT; cdr3_aa: CASSQQSTDTQYF
j_call: TRBJ1-1; clone_size: many; d_call: TRBD1; v_call: TRBV4-3; cdr3_nt: TGCGCCAGCAGCCAAGTCCACAGGGGGCCAGAAGCTTTCTTT; cdr3_aa: CASSQVHRGPEAFF
j_call: TRBJ1-4; clone_size: many; d_call: NA; v_call: TRBV20-1; cdr3_nt: TGCAGTGCGGCCGGGGATGCAACTAATGAAAAACTGTTTTTT; cdr3_aa: CSAAGDATNEKLFF
j_call: TRBJ1-4; clone_size: NA; d_call: NA; v_call: TRBV25-1; cdr3_nt: TGTGCCAGCAGTAGAGGGGCAACTAATGAAAAACTGTTTTTT; cdr3_aa: CASSRGATNEKLFF
j_call: TRBJ2-7; clone_size: many; d_call: NA; v_call: TRBV27; cdr3_nt: TGTGCCAGCAGTTTAAGGGCTAACAGGCACGAGCAGTACTTC; cdr3_aa: CASSLRANRHEQYF
j_call: TRBJ1-1; clone_size: few; d_call: NA; v_call: TRBV27; cdr3_nt: TGTGCCAGCAGGGACTACACTGAAGCTTTCTTT; cdr3_aa: CASRDYTEAFF
j_call: TRBJ1-3; clone_size: many; d_call: NA; v_call: TRBV14; cdr3_nt: TGTGCCAGCAGCCCACTGGGGCCTGGAAACACCATATATTTT; cdr3_aa: CASSPLGPGNTIYF
j_call: TRBJ2-7; clone_size: NA; d_call: TRBD1; v_call: TRBV28; cdr3_nt: TGTGCCAGCAGTCCGAGGGGGCCGGACTACGAGCAGTACTTC; cdr3_aa: CASSPRGPDYEQYF
j_call: TRBJ1-6; clone_size: many; d_call: NA; v_call: TRBV11-2; cdr3_nt: TGTGCCAGCAGCTTAGCCCCAGGGACTAATTCACCCCTCCACTTT; cdr3_aa: CASSLAPGTNSPLHF
j_call: TRBJ2-3; clone_size: many; d_call: NA; v_call: TRBV7-2; cdr3_nt: TGTGCCAGCAGCAAGCCTCTACAGCCTAGCACAGATACGCAGTATTTT; cdr3_aa: CASSKPLQPSTDTQYF
j_call: TRBJ2-1; clone_size: many; d_call: TRBD1; v_call: TRBV18; cdr3_nt: TGTGCCAGCTCACCTGGACAGGGTTCCTACAATGAGCAGTTCTTC; cdr3_aa: CASSPGQGSYNEQFF
j_call: TRBJ1-6; clone_size: few; d_call: TRBD1; v_call: TRBV2; cdr3_nt: TGTGCCAGCAGTCCTCCGCGACAGGGAGTCTCACCCCTCCACTTT; cdr3_aa: CASSPPRQGVSPLHF
j_call: TRBJ2-1; clone_size: few; d_call: NA; v_call: TRBV12-3/TRBV12-4; cdr3_nt: TGTGCCAGCAGTCAACAGGGATTTGTCTACAATGAGCAGTTCTTC; cdr3_aa: CASSQQGFVYNEQFF
j_call: TRBJ2-1; clone_size: NA; d_call: NA; v_call: TRBV29-1; cdr3_nt: TGCAGCGTAGAGGGGGGGACTGAGCAGTTCTTC; cdr3_aa: CSVEGGTEQFF
j_call: TRBJ1-5; clone_size: NA; d_call: TRBD1; v_call: TRBV7-9; cdr3_nt: TGTGCCAGCAGCTTCGGGACAGGGTTGAGCAATCAGCCCCAGCATTTT; cdr3_aa: CASSFGTGLSNQPQHF
j_call: TRBJ2-2; clone_size: NA; d_call: TRBD1; v_call: TRBV10-3; cdr3_nt: TGTGCCATCAGGACAGGGGCAGACACCGGGGAGCTGTTTTTT; cdr3_aa: CAIRTGADTGELFF
j_call: TRBJ1-5; clone_size: NA; d_call: NA; v_call: TRBV12-3/TRBV12-4; cdr3_nt: TGTGCCAGCAGTTTAGCGGTGGGGACTCAGCCCCAGCATTTT; cdr3_aa: CASSLAVGTQPQHF